These 21 T cell receptor beta chains were sequenced from one sample in a study of shared clonotypes between healthy human individuals (dated by TCRdb to 2019 to 2021). For the CD8 naive samples, CD45RO-negative cells were positively selected for CCR7, yielding a CD45RA+CCR7+ population from which TemRA cells were excluded. To prepare the library, the immunoSEQ multiplex PCR assay was applied. As stored in TCRdb, this immuneACCESS dataset retains in-frame rearrangements with V and J assigned. A fraction of the clones does not appear; measured against another copy, unresolved V genes explain less than half of the discrepancy, and the remainder lacks a known reason. This sample is represented by some 2,100,000 clones; approximately 94% of them were singletons. In total, the top ten clones hold approximately 1.7% of the sample. Sequencing was performed on naive CD8+ T cells from PBMCs. The label giving this sample's cell subset or site can be read as: CD45RA+CCR7+. All receptors come from a man younger than 30 in good health. Some clones in this sample may be carry-over from other donors' samples.

V and J are TRBV7-9 and TRBJ2-7, with D hard to call. V was shortened by 5 bases and J by 1 base, with 15 bases between the two germline ends. CDR1 and CDR2 from the germline V gene are SEHNR and FQNEAQ (reference sequence). This CDR3 spans 15 amino acids. The CDR3 region is CASSPRGIQSYEQYF. The CDR3 nucleotides read TGTGCCAGCAGCCCACGAGGAATTCAATCCTACGAGCAGTACTTC.

The chain joins TRBV7-9 to TRBJ2-1; TRBD2 aligns across 11 bases. V lost 10 bases to trimming and J lost 4 bases; unmatched junction nucleotides: 9. The CDR3 runs to 15 residues. CDR1 and CDR2 from the germline V gene are SEHNR and FQNEAQ (reference sequence). The CDR3 loop is CANGLAGPGYNEQFF. Here the CDR3 DNA reads TGTGCCAACGGACTAGCGGGCCCGGGGTACAATGAGCAGTTCTTC.

The genes are TRBV19 and TRBJ1-1; TRBD1 matches at 7 bases. CDR3 length: 14 amino acids. Germline V gives CDR1 LNHDA, CDR2 SQIVND (reference sequence). Unmatched junction bases numbered 6, after V lost 7 bases and J lost 1 base. The CDR3 is CASIPHRGNTEAFF. The CDR3 coding sequence is TGTGCCAGTATCCCTCACAGGGGGAACACTGAAGCTTTCTTT.

The rearrangement links TRBV9 to TRBJ2-6; 8 bases agree with TRBD2. CDR3 length: 18 amino acids. J was trimmed by 2 bases and V by 0 bases; bases with no gene match: 7. Germline V gives CDR1 SGDLS, CDR2 YYNGEE. CDR3 coding DNA: TGTGCCAGCAGCGTAGTCTCTAGCGGGTTTACTGGGGCCAACGTCCTGACTTTC. Protein product: CASSVVSSGFTGANVLTF.

CDR3 coding DNA: TGTGCCAGCATAGGTCTAGCGGGAGAGACCCAGTACTTC. As protein: CASIGLAGETQYF. The chain employs TRBV21-1 and TRBJ2-5; TRBD2, the table's D call, was not compared with the DNA. TRBV21-1 is noted as a pseudogene. There are 13 residues in the CDR3.

As DNA, the CDR3 is TGTGCCAGCAGTGGCCCCGACAGGGCAACTAATGAAAAACTGTTTTTT. Translated, it gives CASSGPDRATNEKLFF. This rearrangement joins TRBV25-1 to TRBJ1-4, with 7 bases that match TRBD1. CDR1 is MGHDK, CDR2 SYGVNS, per germline. V shed 4 bases, J shed 0 bases, and the junction held 5 bases outside the gene matches. This CDR3 has 16 residues.

The J gene is TRBJ2-7, the V gene TRBV4-2; D uncertain. The V gene's germline CDR1 is LGHNA and CDR2 YNFKEQ. The CDR3 has 16 residues. V was cut by 1 base and J by 1 base, with 14 bases left in between. The CDR3 loop is CASSQGVGQRSYEQYF. In DNA form, the CDR3 reads TGTGCCAGCAGCCAAGGGGTCGGGCAAAGATCCTACGAGCAGTACTTC.

The J gene is TRBJ2-7, the V gene TRBV29-1, with D perhaps matching TRBD1 (6 bases). With 2 bases removed from V and 5 bases from J, the gap between germline ends came to 13 bases. Germline V gene data show CDR1 as SQVTM and CDR2 as ANQGSEA. The CDR3 has 13 residues. CDR3 residues: CSVELGQLNEQYF. Written as DNA, the CDR3 is TGCAGCGTTGAACTAGGACAGCTGAACGAGCAGTACTTC.

The chain links TRBV9 to TRBJ1-2; tentatively, D is TRBD1 (6 bases). Germline values: CDR1 SGDLS, CDR2 YYNGEE. This CDR3 comprises 17 residues. Deletions cut 0 bases from V and 4 bases from J, with 19 bases between. The CDR3 region is CASSVGDIPHPLYGYTF. CDR3 in DNA: TGTGCCAGCAGCGTAGGGGACATCCCGCACCCTCTCTATGGCTACACCTTC.

The CDR3, as DNA: TGCAGCGTCCGGGACACCTATAACTATGGCTACACCTTC. It codes for CSVRDTYNYGYTF. The chain has TRBV29-1 and TRBJ1-2, with D possibly being TRBD1 (6 bases). Trimming left V 6 bases short and J 1 base short, with 12 bases between. Looked up from germline, CDR1 is SQVTM and CDR2 is ANQGSEA. CDR3 length: 13 amino acids.

This chain links TRBV28 with TRBJ2-3, with D possibly being TRBD1 or TRBD2 (5 bases each). Trimming removed 4 bases from V and 6 bases from J, with 8 bases in between. CDR1 and CDR2 (germline): MDHEN, SYDVKM. CDR3 length: 12 residues. This CDR3 reads CASSYEGDTQYF. The CDR3 nucleotides read TGTGCCAGCAGTTACGAGGGGGATACGCAGTATTTT.

The V call is TRBV4-3, the J call TRBJ2-7; TRBD2 matches 9 bases. CDR3 length equals 16 residues. V gave up 0 bases and J gave up 4 bases; unmatched junction bases: 7. Per germline, CDR1 LGHNA and CDR2 YSLEER. In nucleotides, the CDR3 is TGCGCCAGCAGCCAAGAATCGCGGGAGGGCCGGTACGAGCAGTACTTC. Its protein is CASSQESREGRYEQYF.

The rearrangement links TRBV15 to TRBJ2-5; possibly TRBD1 for D (5 bases). From germline, CDR1 is LNHNV and CDR2 YYDKDF (reference sequence). Trimming removed 4 bases at V and 5 bases at J, with 14 bases between. The CDR3 loop spans 14 amino acids. The CDR3 nucleotides read TGTGCCACCAGCACCAATGGGGCGGAGGAGACCCAGTACTTC. This sequence encodes CATSTNGAEETQYF.

As regards this clone: The same CDR3 also results from other DNA sequences found in this sample. This chain connects TRBV7-9 to TRBJ2-1, with TRBD1 as a possible D gene (5 bases). Deletions cut 9 bases from V and 0 bases from J, with 6 bases between. The germline V gene has CDR1 SEHNR and CDR2 FQNEAQ (reference sequence). The CDR3 covers 12 residues. CDR3 DNA sequence: TGTGCCAGTACAGGCTCCTACAATGAGCAGTTCTTC. Protein: CASTGSYNEQFF.

In this sample, this clone turned up once. The rearrangement uses TRBV4-1 and TRBJ2-7; TRBD1 agrees at 7 bases. CDR3 size: 14 residues. In germline, CDR1 is MGHRA, CDR2 YSYEKL. Trimming took 5 bases from V and 3 from J; bases not matched to a gene: 7. The CDR3 bases are TGCGCCAGCAGCTACAGGGGAGAAAACTACGAGCAGTACTTC. It specifies CASSYRGENYEQYF.

This clone has only one observation. V usage is TRBV7-9 and J usage is TRBJ1-2; possibly TRBD1 for D (5 bases). Germline-derived CDR1 and CDR2 are SEHNR and FQNEAQ (reference sequence). This CDR3 is 13 amino acids long. Trimming shortened V by 5 bases and J by 4 bases, and 11 bases separated the two germline ends. In DNA, the CDR3 is TGTGCCAGCAGCGGGGGGTCTGGCTATGGCTACACCTTC. It codes for CASSGGSGYGYTF.

As for this clone: Within the sample, other DNA sequences also encode this same CDR3. This chain connects TRBV7-9 to TRBJ1-5; D call uncertain. Per germline, CDR1 SEHNR and CDR2 FQNEAQ (reference sequence). The CDR3 spans 12 residues. V was clipped by 0 bases and J by 7 bases, with 4 bases between them. The CDR3 DNA is TGTGCCAGCAGCTTAGCTGGGCAGCCCCAGCATTTT. Encoded protein: CASSLAGQPQHF. Based on the CDR3 plus reference TRBV7-9 and TRBJ1-5, the full variable domain is DTGVSQNPRHKITKRGQNVTFRCDPISEHNRLYWYRQTLGQGPEFLTYFQNEAQLEKSRLLSDRFSAERPKGSFSTLEIQRTEQGDSAMYLCASSLAGQPQHFGDGTRLSIL.

J is TRBJ2-7 and V is TRBV27, with a tentative D call TRBD2 (5 bases). Germline CDR1 is MNHEY and CDR2 is SMNVEV (reference sequence). V was cut by 0 bases and J by 5 bases, with 8 bases left in between. CDR3 size: 13 residues. CDR3 amino acids: CASSLSRVHEQYF. In DNA form, the CDR3 reads TGTGCCAGCAGTTTATCGAGGGTCCACGAGCAGTACTTC.

V is TRBV21-1 and J is TRBJ1-2. TRBV21-1 is a recognized pseudogene. CDR3 size: 14 residues. This chain's CDR3 is CASRLERRGSGYTF. For the CDR3, the DNA is TGTGCCAGCCGCCTAGAACGGAGGGGCTCTGGCTACACCTTC.

The chain recombines TRBV4-1 with TRBJ2-5, with 7 positions matching TRBD1. V shed 2 bases and J 5 bases; nucleotides not matched to a gene: 5. This CDR3 comprises 14 residues. The germline gives CDR1 MGHRA, CDR2 YSYEKL. The CDR3 DNA reads TGCGCCAGCAGCCAACCGACAGGGCGGGAGACCCAGTACTTC. This encodes CASSQPTGRETQYF.

This clone was seen a handful of times. This chain joins TRBV6-4 and TRBJ1-1; tentatively, D is TRBD1 (5 bases). This CDR3 has 16 residues. Germline V lookup: CDR1 MRHNA, CDR2 SNTAGT. With 6 bases removed from V and 3 bases from J, the gap between germline ends came to 20 bases. The CDR3 sequence: CASSPGPGGGYTEAFF. Written as DNA, the CDR3 is TGTGCCAGCAGCCCGGGACCCGGCGGAGGGTACACTGAAGCTTTCTTT.